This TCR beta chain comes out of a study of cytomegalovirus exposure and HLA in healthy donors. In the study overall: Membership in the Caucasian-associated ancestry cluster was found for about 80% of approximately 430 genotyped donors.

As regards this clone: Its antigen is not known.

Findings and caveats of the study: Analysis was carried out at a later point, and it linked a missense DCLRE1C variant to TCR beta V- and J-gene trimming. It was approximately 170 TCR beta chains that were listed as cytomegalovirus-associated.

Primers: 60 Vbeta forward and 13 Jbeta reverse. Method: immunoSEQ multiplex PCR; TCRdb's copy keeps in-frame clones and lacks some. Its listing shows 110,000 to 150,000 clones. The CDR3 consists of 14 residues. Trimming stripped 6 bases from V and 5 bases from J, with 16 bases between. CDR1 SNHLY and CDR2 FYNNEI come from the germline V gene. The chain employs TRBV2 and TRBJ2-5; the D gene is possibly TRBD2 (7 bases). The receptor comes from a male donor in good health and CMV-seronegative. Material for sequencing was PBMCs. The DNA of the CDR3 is TGTGCCAGCAGCCAAGGGGGAGGGAGGGAGACCCAGTACTTC. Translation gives CASSQGGGRETQYF.